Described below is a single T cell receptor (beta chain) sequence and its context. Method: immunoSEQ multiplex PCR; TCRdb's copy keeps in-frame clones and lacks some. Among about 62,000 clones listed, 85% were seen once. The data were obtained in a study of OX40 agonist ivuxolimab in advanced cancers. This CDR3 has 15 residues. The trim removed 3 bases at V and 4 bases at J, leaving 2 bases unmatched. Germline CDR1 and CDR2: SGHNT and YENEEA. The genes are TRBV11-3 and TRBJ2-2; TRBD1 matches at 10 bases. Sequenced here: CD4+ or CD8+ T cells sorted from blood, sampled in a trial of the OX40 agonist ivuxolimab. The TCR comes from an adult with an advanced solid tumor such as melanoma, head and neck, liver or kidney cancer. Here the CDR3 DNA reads TGTGCCAGCAGCTTGGGGACAGGGGCCACCGGGGAGCTGTTTTTT. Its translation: CASSLGTGATGELFF.